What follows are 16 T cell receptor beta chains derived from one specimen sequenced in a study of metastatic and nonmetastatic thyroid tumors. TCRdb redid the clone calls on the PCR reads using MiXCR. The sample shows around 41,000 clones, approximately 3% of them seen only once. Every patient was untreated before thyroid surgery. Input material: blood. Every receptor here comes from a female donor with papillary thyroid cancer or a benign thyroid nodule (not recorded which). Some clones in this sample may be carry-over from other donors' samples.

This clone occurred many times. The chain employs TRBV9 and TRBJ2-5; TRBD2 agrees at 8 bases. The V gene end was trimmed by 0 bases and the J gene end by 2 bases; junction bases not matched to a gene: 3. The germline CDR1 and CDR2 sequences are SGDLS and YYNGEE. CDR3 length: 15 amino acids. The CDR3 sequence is CASSVDPGGQETQYF. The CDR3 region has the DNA TGTGCCAGCAGCGTAGATCCGGGAGGGCAAGAGACCCAGTACTTC.

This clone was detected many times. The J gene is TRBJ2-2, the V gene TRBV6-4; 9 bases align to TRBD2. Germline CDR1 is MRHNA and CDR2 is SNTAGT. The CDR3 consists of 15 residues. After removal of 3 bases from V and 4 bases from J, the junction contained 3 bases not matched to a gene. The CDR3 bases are TGTGCCAGCAGTGAAATAGCGGGAGTCACCGGGGAGCTGTTTTTT. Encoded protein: CASSEIAGVTGELFF.

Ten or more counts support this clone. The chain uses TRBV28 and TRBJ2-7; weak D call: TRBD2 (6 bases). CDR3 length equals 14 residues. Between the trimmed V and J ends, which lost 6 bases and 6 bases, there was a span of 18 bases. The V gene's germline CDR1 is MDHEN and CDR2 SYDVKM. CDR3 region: CASRLISGPVEQYF. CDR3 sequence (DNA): TGTGCCAGCAGGCTTATTAGCGGACCGGTCGAGCAGTACTTC.

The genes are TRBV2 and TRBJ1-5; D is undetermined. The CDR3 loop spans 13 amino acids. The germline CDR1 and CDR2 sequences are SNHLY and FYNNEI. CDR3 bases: TGTGCGGATCTCGGATCCCGCAATCAGCCCCAGCATTTT. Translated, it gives CADLGSRNQPQHF.

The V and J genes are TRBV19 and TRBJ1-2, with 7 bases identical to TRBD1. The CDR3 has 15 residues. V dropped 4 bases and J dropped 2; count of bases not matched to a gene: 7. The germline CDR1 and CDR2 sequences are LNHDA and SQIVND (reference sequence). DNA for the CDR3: TGTGCCAGTAGTAGACAGGGCGGGGGGAACTATGGCTACACCTTC. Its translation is CASSRQGGGNYGYTF.

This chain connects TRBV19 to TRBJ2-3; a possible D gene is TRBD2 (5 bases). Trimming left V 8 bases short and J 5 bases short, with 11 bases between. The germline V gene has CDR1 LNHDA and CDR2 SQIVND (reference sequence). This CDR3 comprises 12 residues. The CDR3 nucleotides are TGTGCCAGTGGGAGAGGGTTAGATACGCAGTATTTT. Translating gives CASGRGLDTQYF.

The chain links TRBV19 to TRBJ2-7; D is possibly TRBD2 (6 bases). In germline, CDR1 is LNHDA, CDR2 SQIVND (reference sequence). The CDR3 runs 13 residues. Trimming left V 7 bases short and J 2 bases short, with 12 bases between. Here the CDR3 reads CASKAGMTYEQYF. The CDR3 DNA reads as TGTGCCAGTAAGGCGGGGATGACCTACGAGCAGTACTTC. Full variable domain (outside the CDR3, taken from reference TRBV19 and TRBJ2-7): DGGITQSPKYLFRKEGQNVTLSCEQNLNHDAMYWYRQDPGQGLRLIYYSQIVNDFQKGDIAEGYSVSREKKESFPLTVTSAQKNPTAFYLCASKAGMTYEQYFGPGTRLTVT.

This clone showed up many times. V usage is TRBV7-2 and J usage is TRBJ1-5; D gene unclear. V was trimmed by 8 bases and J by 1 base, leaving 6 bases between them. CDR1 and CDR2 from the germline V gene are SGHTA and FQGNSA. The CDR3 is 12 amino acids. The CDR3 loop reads CASGGSNQPQHF. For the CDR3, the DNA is TGTGCCAGCGGAGGGAGCAATCAGCCCCAGCATTTT.

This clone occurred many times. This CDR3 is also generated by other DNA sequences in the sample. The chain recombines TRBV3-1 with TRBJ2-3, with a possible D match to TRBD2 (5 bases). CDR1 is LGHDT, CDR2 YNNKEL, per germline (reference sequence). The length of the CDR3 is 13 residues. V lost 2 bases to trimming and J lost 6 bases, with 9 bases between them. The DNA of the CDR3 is TGTGCCAGCAGCCAACGGGGTGCGGATACGCAGTATTTT. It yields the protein CASSQRGADTQYF.

The CDR3 is CASTGVSEQYF. In DNA form, the CDR3 reads TGTGCCAGCACAGGGGTATCCGAGCAGTACTTC. J is TRBJ2-7 and V is TRBV6-2 or TRBV6-3, with D possibly matching TRBD1 (6 bases). From germline, CDR1 is MNHEY and CDR2 SVGEGT. CDR3 length: 11 amino acids. Trimming shortened V by 7 bases and J by 6 bases, and 10 bases separated the two germline ends.

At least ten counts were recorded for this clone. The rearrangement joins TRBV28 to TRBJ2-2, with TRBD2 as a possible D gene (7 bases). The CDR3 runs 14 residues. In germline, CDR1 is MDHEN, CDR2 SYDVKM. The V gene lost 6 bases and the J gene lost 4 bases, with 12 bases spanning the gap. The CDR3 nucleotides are TGTGCCAGCAGCTCGGGGGGCTTCACCGGGGAGCTGTTTTTT. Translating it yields CASSSGGFTGELFF. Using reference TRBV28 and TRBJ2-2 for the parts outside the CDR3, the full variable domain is DVKVTQSSRYLVKRTGEKVFLECVQDMDHENMFWYRQDPGLGLRLIYFSYDVKMKEKGDIPEGYSVSREKKERFSLILESASTNQTSMYLCASSSGGFTGELFFGEGSRLTVL.

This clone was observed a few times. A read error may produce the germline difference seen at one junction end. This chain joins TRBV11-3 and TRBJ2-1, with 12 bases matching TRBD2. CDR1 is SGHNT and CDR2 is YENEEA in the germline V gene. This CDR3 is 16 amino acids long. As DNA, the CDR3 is TGTGCCAGCAGTTTAGGCCCCGGGACTAGCGGGTTTGAGCAGTTCTTC. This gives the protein CASSLGPGTSGFEQFF.

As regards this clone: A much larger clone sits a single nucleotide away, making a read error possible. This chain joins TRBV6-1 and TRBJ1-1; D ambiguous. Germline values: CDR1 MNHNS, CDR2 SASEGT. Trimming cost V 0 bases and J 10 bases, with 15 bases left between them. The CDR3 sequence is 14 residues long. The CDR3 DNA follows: TGTGCCAGCAGTGAAGCGACCCCCGGGAGGGTAGCTTTCTTT. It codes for CASSEATPGRVAFF.

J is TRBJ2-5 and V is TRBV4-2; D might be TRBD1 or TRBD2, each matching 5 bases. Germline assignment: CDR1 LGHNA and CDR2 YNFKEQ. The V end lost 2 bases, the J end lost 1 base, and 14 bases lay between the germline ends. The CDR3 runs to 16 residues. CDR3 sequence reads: CASSQYGAGSQETQYF. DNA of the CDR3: TGTGCCAGCAGCCAATACGGGGCAGGGAGCCAAGAGACCCAGTACTTC.

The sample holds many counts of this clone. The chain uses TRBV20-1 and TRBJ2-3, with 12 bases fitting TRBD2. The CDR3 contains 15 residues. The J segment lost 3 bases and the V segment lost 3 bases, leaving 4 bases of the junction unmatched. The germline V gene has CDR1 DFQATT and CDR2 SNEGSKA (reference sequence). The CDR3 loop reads CSASRTSGGTDTQYF. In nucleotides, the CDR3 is TGCAGTGCTAGCCGTACTAGCGGGGGGACAGATACGCAGTATTTT.

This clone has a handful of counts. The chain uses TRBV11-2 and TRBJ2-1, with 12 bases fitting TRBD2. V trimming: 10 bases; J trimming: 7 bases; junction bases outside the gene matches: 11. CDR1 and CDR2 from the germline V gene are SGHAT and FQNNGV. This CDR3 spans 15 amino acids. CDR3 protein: CATKASGGAENEQFF. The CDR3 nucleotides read TGTGCCACCAAAGCTAGCGGGGGGGCGGAAAATGAGCAGTTCTTC.